This passage covers 14 T cell receptor beta chains from one sample sequenced in a study of blood T cell repertoires in COVID-19. TCRdb's table, derived via immunoSEQ multiplex PCR, lists solely in-frame clones and lacks some. Seen here are more than 200,000 clones, roughly 90% observed once, and the top ten hold around 2.9%. The sequencing sample was made of peripheral blood. Receptors originate from a woman aged 60-70 years with acute or convalescent COVID-19.

This chain connects TRBV7-2 to TRBJ1-6; D is perhaps TRBD1 (6 bases). Germline V gives CDR1 SGHTA, CDR2 FQGNSA. V lost 5 bases and J 9 bases, leaving 14 bases between the germline ends. This CDR3 has 14 amino acids. The CDR3 nucleotides read TGTGCCAGCAGCCCGACAGGTTCCCCTTCACCCCTCCACTTT. This codes for CASSPTGSPSPLHF.

The V gene is TRBV5-1, the J gene TRBJ1-2, with unresolved D. The CDR3 length is 15 residues. V was pared by 1 base and J by 0 bases, with 10 bases between. Looked up from germline, CDR1 is SGHRS and CDR2 is YFSETQ. CDR3 bases: TGCGCCAGCAGCTTGTCCAGGCAAACTAACTATGGCTACACCTTC. Encoded protein: CASSLSRQTNYGYTF.

V is TRBV7-3 and J is TRBJ2-1, with D possibly being TRBD1 (5 bases). Germline values: CDR1 SGHTA, CDR2 FQGTGA. V was clipped by 0 bases and J by 8 bases, with 8 bases between them. The CDR3 has 13 residues. CDR3 sequence (DNA): TGTGCCAGCAGCTTAACCTGGGGCTATGAGCAGTTCTTC. Translating gives CASSLTWGYEQFF.

The V call is TRBV7-2, the J call TRBJ2-2, with 7 bases that match TRBD1. The length of the CDR3 is 16 residues. The ends lost 2 bases at V and 1 base at J; junction bases unmatched: 4. The germline V gene encodes CDR1 SGHTA and CDR2 FQGNSA. In nucleotides, the CDR3 is TGTGCCAGCAGCTTAAAGACAGGGCTGAACACCGGGGAGCTGTTTTTT. Its translation: CASSLKTGLNTGELFF.

The table lists this clone with a count of one. This chain connects TRBV18 to TRBJ1-1; perhaps TRBD1 as D (5 bases). The V end lost 2 bases, the J end lost 2 bases, and 24 bases lay between the germline ends. CDR1 and CDR2 (germline): KGHSH, LQKENI. CDR3 size: 19 residues. CDR3 loop: CASSPGLWMAGKGNTEAFF. CDR3 sequence (DNA): TGTGCCAGCTCACCAGGTTTATGGATGGCAGGGAAAGGCAACACTGAAGCTTTCTTT.

V and J are TRBV5-4 and TRBJ2-7; a possible D gene is TRBD2 (6 bases). V was pared by 0 bases and J by 5 bases, with 12 bases between. The V gene's germline CDR1 is SGHNT and CDR2 YYREEE (reference sequence). The CDR3 contains 14 residues. The CDR3 loop reads CASSLGRGPDEQYF. The CDR3 nucleotides read TGTGCCAGCAGCTTGGGGAGGGGCCCAGACGAGCAGTACTTC.

This clone was seen only once. The CDR3 sequence is CASSLSTGGPGELFF. CDR3 nucleotides: TGCGCCAGCAGCTTGTCGACAGGGGGACCCGGGGAGCTGTTTTTT. The genes are TRBV5-1 and TRBJ2-2; 9 bases match TRBD1. V shed 1 base, J shed 6 bases, and the junction held 4 bases outside the gene matches. The CDR3 has 15 amino acids. The V gene's germline CDR1 is SGHRS and CDR2 YFSETQ.

The chain employs TRBV6-6 and TRBJ2-5, with D tentatively TRBD2 (7 bases). Germline V gives CDR1 MNHNY, CDR2 SVGAGI (reference sequence). Between the trimmed V and J ends, which lost 6 bases and 1 base, there was a span of 18 bases. This CDR3 has 16 residues. The CDR3 region has the DNA TGTGCCAGCAGCTTACAACCTAGGGGGGGCCAAGAGACCCAGTACTTC. Amino acid sequence: CASSLQPRGGQETQYF.

The chain has TRBV5-1 and TRBJ2-1; TRBD1 aligns across 11 bases. The length of the CDR3 is 15 residues. With V trimmed by 4 bases and J by 9 bases, 9 bases remained unmatched. The germline CDR1 and CDR2 sequences are SGHRS and YFSETQ. The CDR3 DNA reads TGCGCCAGCAGCCAAGGACAGGGGGCCTTATCTGAGCAGTTCTTC. This gives the protein CASSQGQGALSEQFF.

This chain joins TRBV2 and TRBJ1-1, with TRBD1 identical over 10 bases. V gave up 7 bases and J gave up 0 bases; unmatched junction bases: 14. The germline V gene encodes CDR1 SNHLY and CDR2 FYNNEI. The CDR3 extends over 18 amino acids. In DNA form, the CDR3 reads TGTGCCAGCAAAACTGGACAGGGGGGAGGAAGGATGAACACTGAAGCTTTCTTT. Its protein product is CASKTGQGGGRMNTEAFF.

This clone was counted only a few times. V is TRBV5-1 and J is TRBJ2-7; the D gene is possibly TRBD2 (6 bases). V gave up 4 bases and J gave up 3 bases, with 20 bases separating them. Germline loops: CDR1 SGHRS, CDR2 YFSETQ. This CDR3 is 16 amino acids long. The chain's CDR3 is CASSLGVSTRHYEQYF. DNA for the CDR3: TGCGCCAGCAGCCTAGGCGTATCGACTAGACACTACGAGCAGTACTTC.

This chain connects TRBV2 to TRBJ2-5; D is unresolved. CDR1 and CDR2 (germline): SNHLY, FYNNEI. Trimming left V 6 bases short and J 4 bases short, with 6 bases between. This CDR3 is built from 11 residues. DNA of the CDR3: TGTGCCAGCAGCGATAGAGAGACCCAGTACTTC. It yields the protein CASSDRETQYF. The full variable domain, with the rest looked up from reference TRBV2 and TRBJ2-5, is EPEVTQTPSHQVTQMGQEVILRCVPISNHLYFYWYRQILGQKVEFLVSFYNNEISEKSEIFDDQFSVERPDGSNFTLKIRSTKLEDSAMYFCASSDRETQYFGPGTRLLVL.

V usage is TRBV28 and J usage is TRBJ1-2, with TRBD1 matching over 7 bases. CDR3 length equals 17 residues. Germline CDR1 reads MDHEN; CDR2 reads SYDVKM. After removal of 8 bases from V and 4 bases from J, the junction contained 19 bases not matched to a gene. The CDR3 DNA sequence: TGTGCCAGCGGCTCGAAGGGGTTTCCCGGGACAGCCTATGGCTACACCTTC. Amino acids: CASGSKGFPGTAYGYTF.

The chain uses TRBV6-1 and TRBJ1-1; no definite D call. CDR3 length: 14 amino acids. V lost 2 bases, J lost 9 bases, and 16 bases lay in between. Per the germline V gene, CDR1 is MNHNS and CDR2 is SASEGT. CDR3 in DNA: TGTGCCAGCAGTGAAACCTGGTCCACTGAGAAAGCTTTCTTT. It yields the protein CASSETWSTEKAFF.